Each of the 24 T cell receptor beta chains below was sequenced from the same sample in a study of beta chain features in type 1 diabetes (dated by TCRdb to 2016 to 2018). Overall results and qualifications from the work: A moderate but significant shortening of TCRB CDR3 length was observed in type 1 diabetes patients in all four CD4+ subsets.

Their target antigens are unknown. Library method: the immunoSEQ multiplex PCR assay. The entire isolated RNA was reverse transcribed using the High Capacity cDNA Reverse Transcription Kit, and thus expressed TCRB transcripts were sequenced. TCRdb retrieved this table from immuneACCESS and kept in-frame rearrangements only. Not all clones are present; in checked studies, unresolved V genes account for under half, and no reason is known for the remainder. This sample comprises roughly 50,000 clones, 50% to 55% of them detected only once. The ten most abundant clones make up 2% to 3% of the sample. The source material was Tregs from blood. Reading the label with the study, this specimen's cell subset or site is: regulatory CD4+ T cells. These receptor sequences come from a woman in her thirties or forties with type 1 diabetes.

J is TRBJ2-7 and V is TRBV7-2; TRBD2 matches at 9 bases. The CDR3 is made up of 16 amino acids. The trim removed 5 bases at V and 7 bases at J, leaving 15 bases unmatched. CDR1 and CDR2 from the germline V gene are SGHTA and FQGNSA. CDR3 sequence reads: CASSPVVAGGPGEQYF. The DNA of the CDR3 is TGTGCCAGCAGCCCAGTTGTGGCGGGGGGGCCGGGGGAGCAGTACTTC. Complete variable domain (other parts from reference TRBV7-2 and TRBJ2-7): GAGVSQSPSNKVTEKGKDVELRCDPISGHTALYWYRQSLGQGLEFLIYFQGNSAPDKSGLPSDRFSAERTGGSVSTLTIQRTQQEDSAVYLCASSPVVAGGPGEQYFGPGTRLTVT.

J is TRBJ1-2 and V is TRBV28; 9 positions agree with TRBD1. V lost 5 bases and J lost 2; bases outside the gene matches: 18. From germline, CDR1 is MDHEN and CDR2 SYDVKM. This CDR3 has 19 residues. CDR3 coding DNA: TGTGCCAGCAGTGATATACCGGGACAGGGATATCGAGCAAACTATGGCTACACCTTC. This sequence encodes CASSDIPGQGYRANYGYTF.

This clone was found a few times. CDR3 coding DNA: TGTGCCACCAGCAAGGAGTGGGGGGGGGCACAAGAGACCCAGTACTTC. Amino acid sequence: CATSKEWGGAQETQYF. The gene calls are TRBV15 and TRBJ2-5; possibly TRBD2 for D (7 bases). The CDR3 has 16 residues. Germline CDR1 and CDR2: LNHNV and YYDKDF (reference sequence). V was pared by 4 bases and J by 2 bases, with 17 bases between.

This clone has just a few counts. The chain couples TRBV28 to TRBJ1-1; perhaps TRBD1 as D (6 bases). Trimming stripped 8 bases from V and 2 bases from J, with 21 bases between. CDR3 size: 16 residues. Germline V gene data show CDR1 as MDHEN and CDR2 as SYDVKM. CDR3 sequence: CASPPSDRLDNTEAFF. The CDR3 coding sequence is TGTGCCAGCCCTCCTAGTGACAGGCTCGACAACACTGAAGCTTTCTTT.

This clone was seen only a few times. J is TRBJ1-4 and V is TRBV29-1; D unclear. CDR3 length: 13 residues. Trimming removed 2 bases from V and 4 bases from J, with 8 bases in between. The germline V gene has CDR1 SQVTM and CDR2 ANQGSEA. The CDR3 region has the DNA TGCAGCGTTGAACAGGCACATAATGAAAAACTGTTTTTT. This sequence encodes CSVEQAHNEKLFF.

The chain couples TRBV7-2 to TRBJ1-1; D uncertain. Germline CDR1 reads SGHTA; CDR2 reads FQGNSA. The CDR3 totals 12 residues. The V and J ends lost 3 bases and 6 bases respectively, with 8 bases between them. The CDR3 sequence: CASSFLGAEAFF. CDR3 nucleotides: TGTGCCAGCAGCTTTCTCGGGGCTGAAGCTTTCTTT.

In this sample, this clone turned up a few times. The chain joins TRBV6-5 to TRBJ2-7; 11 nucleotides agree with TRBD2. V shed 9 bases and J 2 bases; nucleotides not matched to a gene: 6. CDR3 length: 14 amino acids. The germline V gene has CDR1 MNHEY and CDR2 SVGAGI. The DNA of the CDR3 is TGTGCCAGTTCTAGCGGGAGGCCCCCCTACGAGCAGTACTTC. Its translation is CASSSGRPPYEQYF.

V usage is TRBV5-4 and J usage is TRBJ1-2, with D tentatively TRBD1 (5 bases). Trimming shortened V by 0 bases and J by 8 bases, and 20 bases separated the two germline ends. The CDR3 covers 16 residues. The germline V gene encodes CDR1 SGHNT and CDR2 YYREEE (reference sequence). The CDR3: CASSLGQNPTGEGYTF. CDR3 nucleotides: TGTGCCAGCAGCTTGGGACAGAACCCCACGGGGGAAGGCTACACCTTC.

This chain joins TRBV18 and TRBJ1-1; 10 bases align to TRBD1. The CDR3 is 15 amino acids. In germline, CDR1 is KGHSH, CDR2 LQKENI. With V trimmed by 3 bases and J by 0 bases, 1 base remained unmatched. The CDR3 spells CASSPGTGVNTEAFF. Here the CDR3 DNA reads TGTGCCAGCTCACCCGGGACAGGGGTGAACACTGAAGCTTTCTTT.

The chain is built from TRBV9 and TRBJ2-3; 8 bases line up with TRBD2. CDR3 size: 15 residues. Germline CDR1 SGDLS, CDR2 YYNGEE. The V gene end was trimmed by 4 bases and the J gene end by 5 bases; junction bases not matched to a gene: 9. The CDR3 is CASSPRERGIDTQYF. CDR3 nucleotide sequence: TGTGCCAGCAGCCCGAGGGAGCGGGGGATAGATACGCAGTATTTT.

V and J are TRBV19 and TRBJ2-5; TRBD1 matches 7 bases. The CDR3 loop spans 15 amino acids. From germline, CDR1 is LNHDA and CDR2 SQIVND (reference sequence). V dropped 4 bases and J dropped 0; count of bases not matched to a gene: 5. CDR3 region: CASSRTGGYQETQYF. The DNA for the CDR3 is TGTGCCAGTAGTAGGACAGGTGGATACCAAGAGACCCAGTACTTC. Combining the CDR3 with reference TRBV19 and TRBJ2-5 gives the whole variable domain DGGITQSPKYLFRKEGQNVTLSCEQNLNHDAMYWYRQDPGQGLRLIYYSQIVNDFQKGDIAEGYSVSREKKESFPLTVTSAQKNPTAFYLCASSRTGGYQETQYFGPGTRLLVL.

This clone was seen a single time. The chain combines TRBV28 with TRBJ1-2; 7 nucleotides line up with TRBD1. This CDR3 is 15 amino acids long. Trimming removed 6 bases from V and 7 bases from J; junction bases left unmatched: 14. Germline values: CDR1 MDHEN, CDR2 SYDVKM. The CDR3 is CASRLDQGVWFGYTF. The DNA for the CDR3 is TGTGCCAGCAGGCTCGACCAGGGGGTATGGTTTGGCTACACCTTC.

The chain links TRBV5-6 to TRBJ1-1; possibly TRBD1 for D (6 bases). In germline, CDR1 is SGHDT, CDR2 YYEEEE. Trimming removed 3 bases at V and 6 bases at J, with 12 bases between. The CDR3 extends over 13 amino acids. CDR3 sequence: CASSYTGIAEAFF. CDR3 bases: TGTGCCAGCAGCTACACAGGGATCGCTGAAGCTTTCTTT.

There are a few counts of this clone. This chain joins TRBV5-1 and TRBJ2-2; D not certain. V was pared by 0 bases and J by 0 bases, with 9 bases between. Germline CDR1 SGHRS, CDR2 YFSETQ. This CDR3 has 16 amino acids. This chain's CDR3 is CASSLAESANTGELFF. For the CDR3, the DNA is TGCGCCAGCAGCTTGGCCGAGAGCGCGAACACCGGGGAGCTGTTTTTT.

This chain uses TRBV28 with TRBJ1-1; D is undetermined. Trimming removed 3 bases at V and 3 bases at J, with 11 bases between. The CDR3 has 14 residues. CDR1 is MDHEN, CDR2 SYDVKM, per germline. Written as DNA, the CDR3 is TGTGCCAGCAGTTTGTCTATGCCGGACACTGAAGCTTTCTTT. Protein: CASSLSMPDTEAFF.

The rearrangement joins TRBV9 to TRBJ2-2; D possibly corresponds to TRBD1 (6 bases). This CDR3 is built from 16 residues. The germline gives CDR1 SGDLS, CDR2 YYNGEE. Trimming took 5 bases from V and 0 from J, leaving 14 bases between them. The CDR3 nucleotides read TGTGCCAGCAGTGTTTACGGGACATCGAACACCGGGGAGCTGTTTTTT. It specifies CASSVYGTSNTGELFF. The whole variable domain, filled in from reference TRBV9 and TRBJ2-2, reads DSGVTQTPKHLITATGQRVTLRCSPRSGDLSVYWYQQSLDQGLQFLIQYYNGEERAKGNILERFSAQQFPDLHSELNLSSLELGDSALYFCASSVYGTSNTGELFFGEGSRLTVL.

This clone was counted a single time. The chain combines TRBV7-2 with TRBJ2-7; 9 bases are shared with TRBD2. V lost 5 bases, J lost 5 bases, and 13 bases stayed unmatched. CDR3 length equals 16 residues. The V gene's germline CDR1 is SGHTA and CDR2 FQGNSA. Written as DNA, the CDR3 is TGTGCCAGCAGCCCCGATAGCGGGAGAACCGGCAACGAGCAGTACTTC. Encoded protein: CASSPDSGRTGNEQYF.

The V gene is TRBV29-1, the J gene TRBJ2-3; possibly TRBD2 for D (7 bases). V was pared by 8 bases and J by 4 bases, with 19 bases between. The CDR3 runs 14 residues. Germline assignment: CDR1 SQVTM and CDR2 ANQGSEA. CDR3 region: CSLGGGRGSDTQYF. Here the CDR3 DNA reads TGCAGCCTTGGGGGCGGGAGAGGTTCAGATACGCAGTATTTT.

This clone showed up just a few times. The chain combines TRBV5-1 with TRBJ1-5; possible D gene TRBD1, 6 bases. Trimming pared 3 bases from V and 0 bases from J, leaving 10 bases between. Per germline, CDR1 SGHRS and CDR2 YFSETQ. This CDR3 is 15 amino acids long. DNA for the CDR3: TGCGCCAGCAGCTACGGGACAAATAGCAATCAGCCCCAGCATTTT. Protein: CASSYGTNSNQPQHF.

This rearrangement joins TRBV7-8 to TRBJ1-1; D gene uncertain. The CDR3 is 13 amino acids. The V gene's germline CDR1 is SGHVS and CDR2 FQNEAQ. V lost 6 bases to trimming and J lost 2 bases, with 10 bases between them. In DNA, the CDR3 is TGTGCCAGCAGAGTCCGAGGAAACACTGAAGCTTTCTTT. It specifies CASRVRGNTEAFF.

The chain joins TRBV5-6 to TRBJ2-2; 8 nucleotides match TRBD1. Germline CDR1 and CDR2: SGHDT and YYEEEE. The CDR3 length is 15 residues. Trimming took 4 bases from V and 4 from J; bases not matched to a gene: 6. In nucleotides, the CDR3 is TGTGCCAGCAGCGACAGGGGTTCGGGCACCGGGGAGCTGTTTTTT. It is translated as CASSDRGSGTGELFF.

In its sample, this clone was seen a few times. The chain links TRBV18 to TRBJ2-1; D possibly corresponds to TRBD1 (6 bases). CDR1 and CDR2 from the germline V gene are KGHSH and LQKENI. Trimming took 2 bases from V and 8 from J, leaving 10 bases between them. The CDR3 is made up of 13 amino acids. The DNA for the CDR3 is TGTGCCAGCTCACCAAGGGGGTCCGATGAGCAGTTCTTC. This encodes CASSPRGSDEQFF.

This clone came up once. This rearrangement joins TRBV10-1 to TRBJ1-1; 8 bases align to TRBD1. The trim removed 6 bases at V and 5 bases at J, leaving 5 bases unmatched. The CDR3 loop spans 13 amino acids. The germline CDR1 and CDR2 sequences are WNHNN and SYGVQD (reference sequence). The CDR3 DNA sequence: TGCGCCAGCAGAGGACAGGGTTGGACTGAAGCTTTCTTT. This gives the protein CASRGQGWTEAFF.

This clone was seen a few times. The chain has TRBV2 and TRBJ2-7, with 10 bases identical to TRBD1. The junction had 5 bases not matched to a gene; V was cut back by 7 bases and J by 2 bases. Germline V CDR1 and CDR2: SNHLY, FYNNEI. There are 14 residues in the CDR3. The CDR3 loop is CASNRDRGPYEQYF. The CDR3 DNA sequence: TGTGCCAGCAATCGTGACAGGGGGCCCTACGAGCAGTACTTC.